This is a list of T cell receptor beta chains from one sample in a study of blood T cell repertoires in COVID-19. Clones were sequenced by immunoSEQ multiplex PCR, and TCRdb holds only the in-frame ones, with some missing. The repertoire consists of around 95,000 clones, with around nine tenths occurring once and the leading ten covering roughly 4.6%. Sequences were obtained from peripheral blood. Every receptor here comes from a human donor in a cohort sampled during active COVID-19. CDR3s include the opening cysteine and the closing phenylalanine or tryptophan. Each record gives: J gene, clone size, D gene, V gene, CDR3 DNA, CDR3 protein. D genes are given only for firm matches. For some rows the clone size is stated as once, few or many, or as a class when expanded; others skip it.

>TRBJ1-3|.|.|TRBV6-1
TGTGCCAGCAGTGAAACGGGACAACCTTCTATCTCTGGAAACACCATATATTTT
CASSETGQPSISGNTIYF
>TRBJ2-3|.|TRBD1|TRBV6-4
TGTGCCAGCAGTGGGGGACCGGGACAGGGGGCAGATACGCAGTATTTT
CASSGGPGQGADTQYF
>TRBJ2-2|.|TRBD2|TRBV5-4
TGTGCCAGCAGCTTGACTAGCGGGAGCGGAACCGGGGAGCTGTTTTTT
CASSLTSGSGTGELFF
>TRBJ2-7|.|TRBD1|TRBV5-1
TGCGCCAGCAGCCTAAAACTCCGGGACAGGGGGGACGAGCAGTACTTC
CASSLKLRDRGDEQYF
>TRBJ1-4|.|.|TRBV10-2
TGCGCCAGCAGTGACAGGGGTAATGAAAAACTGTTTTTT
CASSDRGNEKLFF
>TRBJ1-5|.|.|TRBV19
TGTGCCAGTAGCCGAGGCAGGGTTCAGCCCCAGCATTTT
CASSRGRVQPQHF
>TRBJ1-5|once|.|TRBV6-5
TGTGCCAGCAACGGGGCAGCGGGGAGCAATCAGCCCCAGCATTTT
CASNGAAGSNQPQHF
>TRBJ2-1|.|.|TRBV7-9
TGTGCCAGCAGCTTATTAGGTAGCGCCCACAATGAGCAGTTCTTC
CASSLLGSAHNEQFF
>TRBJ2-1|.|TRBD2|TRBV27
TGTGCCAGCGGTATAGCGGGAAGAATCCACAATGAGCAGTTCTTC
CASGIAGRIHNEQFF
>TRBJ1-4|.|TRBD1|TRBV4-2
TGTGCCAGCAGCCAAGCCACAAACAGGGGGCATGAAAAACTGTTTTTT
CASSQATNRGHEKLFF
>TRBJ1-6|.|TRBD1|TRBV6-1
TGTGCCAGCAGTGAGGGCCGGACAGGCCAGGGACCCCTCCACTTT
CASSEGRTGQGPLHF
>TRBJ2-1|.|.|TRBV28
TGTGCCAGCAGTTTTATTGCGTACAATGAGCAGTTCTTC
CASSFIAYNEQFF
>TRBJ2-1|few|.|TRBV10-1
TGCGCCAGCAGTGAGCCTAACGGGATCCGGTTCTTC
CASSEPNGIRFF
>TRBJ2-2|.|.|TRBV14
TGTGCCAGCAGCCAAGACGGTGTCGGGGAGCTGTTTTTT
CASSQDGVGELFF
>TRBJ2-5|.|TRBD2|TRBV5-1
TGCGCCAGCAGCGGGGAGGGCCGAAAGGGAGAGACCCAGTACTTC
CASSGEGRKGETQYF
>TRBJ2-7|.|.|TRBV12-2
TGTGCAAGTCGCTTAAGACCGGGGGATCCCTACGAGCAGTACTTC
CASRLRPGDPYEQYF
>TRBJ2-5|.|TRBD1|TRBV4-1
TGCGCCAGCAGCCAAGAAGCGACAGGGGGGCCTCAAGAGACCCAGTACTTC
CASSQEATGGPQETQYF
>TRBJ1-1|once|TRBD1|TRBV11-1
TGTGCCAGCAGCTTAGCGCGAGGGACAGGGAGAACTGAAGCTTTCTTT
CASSLARGTGRTEAFF
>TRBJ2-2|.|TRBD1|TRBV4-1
TGCGCCAGCAGCCCGGGACAGGGGGGCACCGGGGAGCTGTTTTTT
CASSPGQGGTGELFF
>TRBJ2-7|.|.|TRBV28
TGTGCCAGCAGTTTGGCAGAAGTGGCCCTCAAGAACGAGCAGTACTTC
CASSLAEVALKNEQYF
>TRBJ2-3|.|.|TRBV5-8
TGTGCCAGCAGCTTGCGGGGAGGAGATACGCAGTATTTT
CASSLRGGDTQYF
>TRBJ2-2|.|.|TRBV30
TGTGCCTGGAGTGGCGGACTCCGAGACGGGGAGCTGTTTTTT
CAWSGGLRDGELFF
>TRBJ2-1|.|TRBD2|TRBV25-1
TGTGCCAGCAGTCCTCATCGCGGGAGGGCTGACAATGAGCAGTTCTTC
CASSPHRGRADNEQFF
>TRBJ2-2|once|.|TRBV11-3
TGTGCCAGCAGCCCCAAAACAGGGAACACCGGGGAGCTGTTTTTT
CASSPKTGNTGELFF
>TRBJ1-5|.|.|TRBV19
TGTGCCAGTAGTATATTAGGGGTTAGCAATCAGCCCCAGCATTTT
CASSILGVSNQPQHF
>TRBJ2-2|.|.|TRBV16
TGTGCCAGCAGCCCCTCTAGCCGGAGTAACACCGGGGAGCTGTTTTTT
CASSPSSRSNTGELFF
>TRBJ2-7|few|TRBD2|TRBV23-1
TGCGCCAGCAGTCAAGGCCCGCGGGCGGGAGACGAGCAGTACTTC
CASSQGPRAGDEQYF
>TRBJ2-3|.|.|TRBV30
TGTGCCTGGAATGCGGACACAGATACGCAGTATTTT
CAWNADTDTQYF
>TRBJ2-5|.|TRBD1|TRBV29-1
TGCAGCGTTGATAGGACAGGGGGGGAGACCCAGTACTTC
CSVDRTGGETQYF
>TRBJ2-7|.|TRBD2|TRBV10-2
TGCGCCAGCAGTGCTCTAGGGAGCGGGGGTGCCTACGAGCAGTACTTC
CASSALGSGGAYEQYF
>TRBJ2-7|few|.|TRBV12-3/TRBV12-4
TGTGCCAGTTCCCGAGGGGAGGTTGGCACGCAGTACTTC
CASSRGEVGTQYF
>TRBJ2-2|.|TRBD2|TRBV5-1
TGCGCCAGCAGCTTTAGCGGGGCGACCGGGGAGCTGTTTTTT
CASSFSGATGELFF
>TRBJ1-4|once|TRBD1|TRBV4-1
TGCGCCAGCAGCCGTCGGGACAGGGGACTTGGTGAAAAACTGTTTTTT
CASSRRDRGLGEKLFF
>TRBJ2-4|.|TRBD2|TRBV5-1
TGCGCCAGCAGCTTTGGACTAGAAAGTGGCAAAAACATTCAGTACTTC
CASSFGLESGKNIQYF
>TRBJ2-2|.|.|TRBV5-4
TGTGCCAGCAGGCCAGTCGGGGGAACCGGGGAGCTGTTTTTT
CASRPVGGTGELFF
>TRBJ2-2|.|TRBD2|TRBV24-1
TGTGCCACCAGTGATTTAACGGGAGGAGACACCGGGGAGCTGTTTTTT
CATSDLTGGDTGELFF
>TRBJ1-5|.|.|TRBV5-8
TGTGCCAGCAGCTTGTCCAACAATCAGCCCCAGCATTTT
CASSLSNNQPQHF
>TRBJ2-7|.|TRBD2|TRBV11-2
TGTGCCAGCAGCTTAAGGTGGGGACTAGCGGGAGCTTTCTCCTACGAGCAGTACTTC
CASSLRWGLAGAFSYEQYF
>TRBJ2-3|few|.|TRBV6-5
TGTGCCAGCGCCCCGTCGGGTCCAGACACAGATACGCAGTATTTT
CASAPSGPDTDTQYF
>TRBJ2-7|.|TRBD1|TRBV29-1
TGCAGCGTCCCGACAGGGCCTTCCTACGAGCAGTACTTC
CSVPTGPSYEQYF
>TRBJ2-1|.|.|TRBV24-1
TGTGCCACCAGTGACCCGAGGGAATACAATGAGCAGTTCTTC
CATSDPREYNEQFF
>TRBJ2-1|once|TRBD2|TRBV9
TGTGCCAGCAGCGAGCCCATCTCGGGACTAGCGGGAGGTTTGGGGCAGTTCTTC
CASSEPISGLAGGLGQFF
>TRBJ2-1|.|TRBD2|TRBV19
TGTGCCAGTACCTTCGCCGGGTATCGGGAGGGGGGCAATGAGCAGTTCTTC
CASTFAGYREGGNEQFF
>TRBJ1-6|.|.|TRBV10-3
TGTGCCATCAGTCCCGGACACCCAATTTCACCCCTCCACTTT
CAISPGHPISPLHF
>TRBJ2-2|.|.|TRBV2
TGTGCCAGCAAGGGGCGGAACACCGGGGAGCTGTTTTTT
CASKGRNTGELFF
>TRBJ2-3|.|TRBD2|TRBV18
TGTGCCACTAAAGGGACTAGCGCATCAGATACGCAGTATTTT
CATKGTSASDTQYF
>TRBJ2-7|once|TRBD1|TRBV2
TGTGCCAGCAACCTAGAGGGACAGGCCACGCTTGGGCAGTACTTC
CASNLEGQATLGQYF
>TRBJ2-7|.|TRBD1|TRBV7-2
TGTGCCAGCAGCTTCGGACAGGGGTTTGGCGAGCAGTACTTC
CASSFGQGFGEQYF
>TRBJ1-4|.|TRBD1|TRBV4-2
TGTGCCAGCAGGGGGACAGGGAACTGGGAAAAACTGTTTTTT
CASRGTGNWEKLFF
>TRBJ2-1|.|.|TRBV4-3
TGCGCCAGCAGCCTGGTCCAGGGGAGGGGGGGTGAGCAGTTCTTC
CASSLVQGRGGEQFF
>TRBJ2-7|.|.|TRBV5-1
TGCGCCAGCAGCTTGGACAGGGCTTTCGAGCAGTACTTC
CASSLDRAFEQYF
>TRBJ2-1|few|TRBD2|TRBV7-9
TGTGCCAGCAGCTTTAGCGGGGTCGGAAATGAGCAGTTCTTC
CASSFSGVGNEQFF
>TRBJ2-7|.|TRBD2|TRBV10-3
TGTGCCATCAGTGAGAGCGGGAGCTCCTACGAGCAGTACTTC
CAISESGSSYEQYF
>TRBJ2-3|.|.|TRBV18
TGTGCCAGCTCACATCGGGCCAGGGGTACAGATACGCAGTATTTT
CASSHRARGTDTQYF